This TCR beta chain was documented in a study of blood T cell repertoires in COVID-19. Study details: PBMCs, B-cell-depleted T cells, or T cells were the source of the cDNA or gDNA that made up the material.

The CDR3 runs 13 residues. The V segment lost 5 bases and the J segment 8 bases; nucleotides outside the gene matches: 7. The assay was immunoSEQ multiplex PCR, and TCRdb's table has in-frame clones only and misses some. The sample shows 100,000 to 150,000 clones, about 88% of them seen only once. Sequencing was performed on peripheral blood. The TCR originated in a woman over 75 with acute or convalescent COVID-19. This sequence joins TRBV12-3 or TRBV12-4 and TRBJ2-7; 9 nucleotides match TRBD1. The CDR3 sequence is CASSEHTGGKQYF. CDR3 bases: TGTGCCAGCAGTGAACATACAGGGGGCAAGCAGTACTTC.